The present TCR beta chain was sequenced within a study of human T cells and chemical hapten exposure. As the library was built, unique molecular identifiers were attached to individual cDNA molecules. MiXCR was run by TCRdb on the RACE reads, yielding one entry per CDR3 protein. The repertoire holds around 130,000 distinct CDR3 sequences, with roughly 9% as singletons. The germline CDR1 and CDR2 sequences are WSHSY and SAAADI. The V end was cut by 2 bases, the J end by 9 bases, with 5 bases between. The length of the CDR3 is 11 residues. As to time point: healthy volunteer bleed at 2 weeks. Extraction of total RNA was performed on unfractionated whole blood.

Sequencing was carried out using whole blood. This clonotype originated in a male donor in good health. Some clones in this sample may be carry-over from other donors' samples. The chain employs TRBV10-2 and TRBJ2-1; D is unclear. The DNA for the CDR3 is TGCGCCAGCAGTGAGCTAGGTGAGCAGTTCTTC. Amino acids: CASSELGEQFF.